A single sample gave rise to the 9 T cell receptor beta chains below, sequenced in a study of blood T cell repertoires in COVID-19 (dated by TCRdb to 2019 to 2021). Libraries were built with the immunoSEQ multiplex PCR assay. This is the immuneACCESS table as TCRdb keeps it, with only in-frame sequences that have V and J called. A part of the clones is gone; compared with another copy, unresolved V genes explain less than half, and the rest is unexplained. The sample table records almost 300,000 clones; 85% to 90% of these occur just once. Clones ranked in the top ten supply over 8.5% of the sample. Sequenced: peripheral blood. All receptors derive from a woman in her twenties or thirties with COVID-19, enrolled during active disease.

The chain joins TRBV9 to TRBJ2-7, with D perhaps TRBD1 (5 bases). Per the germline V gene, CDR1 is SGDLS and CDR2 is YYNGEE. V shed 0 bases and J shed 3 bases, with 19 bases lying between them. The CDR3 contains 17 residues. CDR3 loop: CASSVGSLQGLLYEQYF. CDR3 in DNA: TGTGCCAGCAGCGTAGGGAGCTTGCAGGGTCTCCTCTACGAGCAGTACTTC.

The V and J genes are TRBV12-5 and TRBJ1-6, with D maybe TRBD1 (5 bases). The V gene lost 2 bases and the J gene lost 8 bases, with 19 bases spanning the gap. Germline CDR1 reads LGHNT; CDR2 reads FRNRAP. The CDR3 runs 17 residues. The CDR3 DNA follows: TGTGCTAGTGGTTTGCCCTACGTCATCTCGGGGGATTCACCCCTCCACTTT. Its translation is CASGLPYVISGDSPLHF.

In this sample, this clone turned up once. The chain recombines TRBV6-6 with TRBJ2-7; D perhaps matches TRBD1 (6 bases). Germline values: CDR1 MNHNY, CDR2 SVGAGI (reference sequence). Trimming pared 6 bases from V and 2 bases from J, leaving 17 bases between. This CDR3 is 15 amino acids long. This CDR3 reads CASRTGQGPTYEQYF. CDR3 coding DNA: TGTGCCAGCAGAACGGGGCAGGGGCCTACCTACGAGCAGTACTTC.

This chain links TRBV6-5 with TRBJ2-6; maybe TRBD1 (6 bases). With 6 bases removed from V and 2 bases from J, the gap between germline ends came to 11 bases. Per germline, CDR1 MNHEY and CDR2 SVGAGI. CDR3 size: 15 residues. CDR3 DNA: TGTGCCAGCAGGCAACAGGGAACTGGGGCCAACGTCCTGACTTTC. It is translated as CASRQQGTGANVLTF.

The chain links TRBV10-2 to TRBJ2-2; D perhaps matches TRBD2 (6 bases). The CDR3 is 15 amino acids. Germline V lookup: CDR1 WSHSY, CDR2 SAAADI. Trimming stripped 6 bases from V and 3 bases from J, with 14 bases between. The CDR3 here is CASSLAWGDTGELFF. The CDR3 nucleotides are TGCGCCAGCAGCCTAGCGTGGGGGGACACCGGGGAGCTGTTTTTT.

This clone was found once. CDR3 amino acids: CASRGRGLRDSRLYGYTF. The CDR3 region has the DNA TGTGCCAGCAGGGGTAGAGGTTTGAGGGACAGTAGACTCTATGGCTACACCTTC. The gene calls are TRBV28 and TRBJ1-2; TRBD1 matches 7 bases. The CDR3 contains 18 residues. The V segment lost 6 bases and the J segment 4 bases; nucleotides outside the gene matches: 20. Germline-derived CDR1 and CDR2 are MDHEN and SYDVKM.

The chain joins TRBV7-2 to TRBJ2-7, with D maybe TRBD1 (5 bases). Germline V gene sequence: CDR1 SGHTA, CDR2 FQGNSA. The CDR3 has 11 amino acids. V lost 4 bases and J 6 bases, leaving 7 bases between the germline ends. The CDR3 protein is CASSWGIEQYF. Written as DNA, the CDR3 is TGTGCCAGCAGCTGGGGCATCGAGCAGTACTTC.

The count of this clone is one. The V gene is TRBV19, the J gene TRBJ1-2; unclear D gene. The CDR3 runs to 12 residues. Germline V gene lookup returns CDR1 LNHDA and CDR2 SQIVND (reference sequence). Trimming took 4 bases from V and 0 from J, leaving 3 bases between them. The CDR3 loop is CASSTSNYGYTF. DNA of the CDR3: TGTGCCAGTAGTACATCTAACTATGGCTACACCTTC.

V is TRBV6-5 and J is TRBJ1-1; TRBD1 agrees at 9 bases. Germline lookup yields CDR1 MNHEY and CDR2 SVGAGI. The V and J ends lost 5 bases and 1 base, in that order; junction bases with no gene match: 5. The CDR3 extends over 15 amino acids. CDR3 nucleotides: TGTGCCAGCAGTCCACCGACAGGGGGGAACACTGAAGCTTTCTTT. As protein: CASSPPTGGNTEAFF.